These T cell receptor beta chains were read from a single sample in a study of T cells in tumors after PD-1 blockade. Some clones are missing from TCRdb's copy, which holds only in-frame ones; the method was immunoSEQ multiplex PCR. This sample carries around 1,700 clones, about 75% of them seen once, and the ten largest clones take about an eighth. This material consisted of tumor tissue, taken after anti-PD-1 treatment. The receptors were sampled from a human donor with basal cell carcinoma. Each CDR3 is given without its conserved first and last residue. Each record gives: J gene, V gene, CDR3 protein.

TRBJ2-3 | TRBV7-2 | ASSLRGAADTQY
TRBJ1-4 | TRBV5-5 | ASSLDPGTGATNEKLF
TRBJ2-2 | TRBV10-3 | AIGYQSPDTGELF
TRBJ1-4 | TRBV2 | ASREGSGNEKLF
TRBJ2-3 | TRBV9 | ASSEAGTGFTDTQY
TRBJ2-7 | TRBV28 | ASSSPFTVGLGFLEQY
TRBJ2-3 | TRBV21-1 | ASSKGFSGATDTQY
TRBJ2-6 | TRBV25-1 | ASSPPWGRAGANVLT
TRBJ1-3 | TRBV15 | ATSRTGAGNTIY
TRBJ2-1 | TRBV10-1 | ASSVGLGGGVNEQF
TRBJ2-3 | TRBV7-3 | ASSPWRGASTDTQY
TRBJ2-3 | TRBV9 | ASSVEPQGSDTQY
TRBJ2-2 | TRBV27 | GVGRQGTVAGELF
TRBJ2-7 | TRBV2 | ASTYYEQY
TRBJ1-1 | TRBV27 | ASRITGVRAEAF
TRBJ2-7 | TRBV27 | ASSKTGNYEQY